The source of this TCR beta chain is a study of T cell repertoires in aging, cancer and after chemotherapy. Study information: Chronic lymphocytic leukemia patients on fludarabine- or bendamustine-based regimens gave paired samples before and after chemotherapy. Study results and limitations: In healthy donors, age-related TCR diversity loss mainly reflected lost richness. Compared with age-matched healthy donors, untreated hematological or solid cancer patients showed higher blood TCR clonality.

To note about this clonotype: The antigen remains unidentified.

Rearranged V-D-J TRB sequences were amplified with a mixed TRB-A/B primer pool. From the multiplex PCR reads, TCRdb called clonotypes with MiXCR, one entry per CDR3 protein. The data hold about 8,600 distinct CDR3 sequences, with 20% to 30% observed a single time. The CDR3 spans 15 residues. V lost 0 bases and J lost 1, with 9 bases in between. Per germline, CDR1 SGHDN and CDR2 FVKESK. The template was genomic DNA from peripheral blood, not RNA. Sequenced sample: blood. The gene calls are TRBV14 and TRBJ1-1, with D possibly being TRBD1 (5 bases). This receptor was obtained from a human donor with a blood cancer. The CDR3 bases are TGTGCCAGCAGCCAAGAAACAGGCTGGAACACTGAAGCTTTCTTT. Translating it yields CASSQETGWNTEAFF.